Below, 32 T cell receptor beta chains from the same sample are listed, as sequenced in a study of CD8+ T cells in alopecia areata. Sequencing used cDNA as its template, made by extracting RNA and reverse transcribing it. Clones were read by immunoSEQ multiplex PCR, and TCRdb kept only the in-frame ones, dropping some. The sample comprises about 130,000 clones, roughly 53% of which are singletons, and under 7.5% rests with the top ten. The sequences come from CD4+ T cells sorted from blood, collected at week 0. Receptor source: a human donor with alopecia areata.

This clone was observed a few times. This chain uses TRBV10-2 with TRBJ2-7, with TRBD2 as a possible D gene (6 bases). CDR1 is WSHSY, CDR2 SAAADI, per germline. The CDR3 has 16 amino acids. Trimming removed 1 base at V and 5 bases at J, with 18 bases between. CDR3 sequence reads: CASSEYFRGKRDEQYF. CDR3 nucleotide sequence: TGCGCCAGCAGTGAGTATTTTCGGGGGAAACGTGACGAGCAGTACTTC.

The rearrangement joins TRBV5-4 to TRBJ1-2, with D unclear. The V end was cut by 0 bases, the J end by 4 bases, with 10 bases between. Germline CDR1 and CDR2: SGHNT and YYREEE (reference sequence). CDR3 size: 14 residues. The CDR3 protein is CASSLAEVGYGYTF. DNA for the CDR3: TGTGCCAGCAGCTTGGCGGAAGTGGGCTATGGCTACACCTTC.

This clone was observed a single time. V usage is TRBV6-5 and J usage is TRBJ1-4, with D possibly TRBD1 on 5 matching bases. The V end lost 6 bases, the J end lost 3 bases, and 14 bases lay between the germline ends. The V gene's germline CDR1 is MNHEY and CDR2 SVGAGI. This CDR3 has 15 amino acids. The chain's CDR3 is CASSLAWGSNEKLFF. CDR3 bases: TGTGCCAGCAGCCTCGCCTGGGGCTCTAATGAAAAACTGTTTTTT.

This rearrangement joins TRBV2 to TRBJ2-5; the D gene is possibly TRBD2 (5 bases). Trimming cost V 8 bases and J 3 bases, with 7 bases left between them. The CDR3 is 11 residues long. CDR1 is SNHLY, CDR2 FYNNEI, per germline. CDR3 nucleotide sequence: TGTGCCAGCGAGAGGGAAGAGACCCAGTACTTC. Its translation: CASEREETQYF.

The chain uses TRBV5-6 and TRBJ2-7; no firm D call. In germline, CDR1 is SGHDT, CDR2 YYEEEE. V was trimmed by 0 bases and J by 1 base, leaving 11 bases between them. This CDR3 has 15 residues. The CDR3 DNA sequence: TGTGCCAGCAGCTTGGGTACCCCTCTTTCCTACGAGCAGTACTTC. It encodes CASSLGTPLSYEQYF.

This clone came up once. The chain joins TRBV5-1 to TRBJ1-4; 8 nucleotides line up with TRBD1. Trimming took 1 base from V and 8 from J; bases not matched to a gene: 4. The CDR3 totals 14 residues. Per germline, CDR1 SGHRS and CDR2 YFSETQ. The CDR3 sequence: CASSLQGAEEKLFF. DNA for the CDR3: TGCGCCAGCAGCTTGCAGGGGGCGGAAGAAAAACTGTTTTTT.

V is TRBV27 and J is TRBJ1-2, with D possibly TRBD1 on 6 matching bases. CDR1 MNHEY and CDR2 SMNVEV come from the germline V gene (reference sequence). The CDR3 contains 13 residues. V lost 3 bases, J lost 8 bases, and 13 bases lay in between. CDR3 region: CASSFWGGQGYTF. Written as DNA, the CDR3 is TGTGCCAGCAGTTTTTGGGGGGGGCAAGGCTACACCTTC.

The chain combines TRBV4-3 with TRBJ2-3; D unresolved. CDR1 and CDR2 from the germline V gene are LGHNA and YSLEER. V gave up 6 bases and J gave up 0 bases, with 7 bases separating them. The CDR3 is made up of 13 amino acids. CDR3 protein: CASRGSSTDTQYF. The CDR3 coding sequence is TGCGCCAGCAGGGGTTCTAGCACAGATACGCAGTATTTT.

The J gene is TRBJ2-6, the V gene TRBV7-9; D is undetermined. Germline V gives CDR1 SEHNR, CDR2 FQNEAQ (reference sequence). V shed 5 bases and J shed 12 bases, with 11 bases lying between them. This CDR3 spans 12 amino acids. The CDR3 protein is CASSPKRAVLTF. The DNA for the CDR3 is TGTGCCAGCAGCCCCAAAAGAGCCGTCCTGACTTTC.

This sequence joins TRBV6-5 and TRBJ2-3, with 7 bases that match TRBD2. The CDR3 spans 13 residues. With V trimmed by 8 bases and J by 4 bases, 6 bases remained unmatched. CDR1 is MNHEY, CDR2 SVGAGI, per germline. CDR3 bases: TGTGCCAGCTTGGGAGGGACCCCAGATACGCAGTATTTT. Encoded protein: CASLGGTPDTQYF.

This clone was counted only a few times. The rearrangement links TRBV4-2 to TRBJ1-1, with D possibly matching TRBD1 (5 bases). Trimming removed 8 bases from V and 4 bases from J, with 17 bases in between. CDR1 and CDR2 (germline): LGHNA, YNFKEQ. The CDR3 spans 14 residues. The CDR3 region is CASAGLGGGTEAFF. The CDR3 region has the DNA TGTGCCAGCGCTGGACTCGGTGGGGGCACTGAAGCTTTCTTT.

This clone turned up a few times. The gene calls are TRBV4-2 and TRBJ2-2; D is tentatively TRBD1 or TRBD2 (5 bases each). The CDR3 extends over 16 amino acids. Germline CDR1 LGHNA, CDR2 YNFKEQ. V dropped 1 base and J dropped 2 bases, with 11 bases sitting between them. The CDR3 reads CASSQATGTNTGELFF. The CDR3 DNA follows: TGTGCCAGCAGCCAAGCCACCGGGACCAACACCGGGGAGCTGTTTTTT.

V usage is TRBV19 and J usage is TRBJ1-5; a weak D match, TRBD1 (5 bases). There are 13 residues in the CDR3. Germline V CDR1 and CDR2: LNHDA, SQIVND (reference sequence). Trimming removed 5 bases from V and 8 bases from J, with 13 bases in between. The CDR3 is CASSPGLEKPQHF. CDR3 bases: TGTGCCAGTAGTCCGGGACTCGAGAAGCCCCAGCATTTT.

The rearrangement joins TRBV4-1 to TRBJ1-4; 8 bases are a match to TRBD1. The length of the CDR3 is 14 residues. V lost 3 bases, J lost 6 bases, and 3 bases stayed unmatched. Germline V lookup: CDR1 MGHRA, CDR2 YSYEKL. The CDR3 here is CASSQDRVYEKLFF. For the CDR3, the DNA is TGCGCCAGCAGCCAGGACAGGGTTTATGAAAAACTGTTTTTT.

This clone was counted only a few times. The rearrangement joins TRBV7-9 to TRBJ1-2; tentative D call: TRBD1 (6 bases). The length of the CDR3 is 13 residues. The ends were cut back, 6 bases at V and 6 bases at J, with 14 bases in the middle. Germline V gene data show CDR1 as SEHNR and CDR2 as FQNEAQ (reference sequence). In nucleotides, the CDR3 is TGTGCCAGCAGTATAGGGACATCCCATGGCTACACCTTC. Encoded protein: CASSIGTSHGYTF.

A single count supports this clone. The rearrangement uses TRBV7-9 and TRBJ2-3; 10 bases fit TRBD2. This CDR3 contains 18 residues. J was trimmed by 0 bases and V by 6 bases; bases with no gene match: 12. Germline V gene lookup returns CDR1 SEHNR and CDR2 FQNEAQ (reference sequence). CDR3 region: CASRTTSGEASSTDTQYF. The DNA for the CDR3 is TGTGCCAGCAGGACCACTAGCGGGGAAGCCTCTAGCACAGATACGCAGTATTTT.

Within the sample, this clone is medium-sized. The chain is built from TRBV7-2 and TRBJ2-1; D possibly corresponds to TRBD2 (6 bases). V lost 5 bases and J lost 4, with 21 bases in between. The CDR3 spans 17 residues. Germline CDR1 and CDR2: SGHTA and FQGNSA. The CDR3 sequence is CASSPGRGNVGYNEQFF. CDR3 bases: TGTGCCAGCAGCCCCGGGAGAGGAAATGTTGGGTACAATGAGCAGTTCTTC.

V gene TRBV13 combines with J gene TRBJ2-7; 10 nucleotides match TRBD2. The CDR3 is 15 residues long. Germline CDR1 reads PRHDT; CDR2 reads FYEKMQ (reference sequence). Trimming took 2 bases from V and 2 from J; bases not matched to a gene: 3. For the CDR3, the DNA is TGTGCCAGCAGCTTATCTACTAGCGGGGCCTACGAGCAGTACTTC. This translates into CASSLSTSGAYEQYF. The variable domain in full, with the rest retrieved from reference TRBV13 and TRBJ2-7, is AAGVIQSPRHLIKEKRETATLKCYPIPRHDTVYWYQQGPGQDPQFLISFYEKMQSDKGSIPDRFSAQQFSDYHSELNMSSLELGDSALYFCASSLSTSGAYEQYFGPGTRLTVT.

This clone was seen a single time. The CDR3 bases are TGTGCCAGCTCATCGACTGAATATGGCTACACCTTC. It is translated as CASSSTEYGYTF. The V gene is TRBV18, the J gene TRBJ1-2; D gene ambiguous. Deletions cut 5 bases from V and 5 bases from J, with 9 bases between. Germline lookup yields CDR1 KGHSH and CDR2 LQKENI. The CDR3 loop spans 12 amino acids. Filled out from reference TRBV18 and TRBJ1-2, the complete variable domain reads NAGVMQNPRHLVRRRGQEARLRCSPMKGHSHVYWYRQLPEEGLKFMVYLQKENIIDESGMPKERFSAEFPKEGPSILRIQQVVRGDSAAYFCASSSTEYGYTFGSGTRLTVV.

The rearrangement joins TRBV25-1 to TRBJ2-5; D possibly corresponds to TRBD2 (5 bases). Trimming pared 4 bases from V and 0 bases from J, leaving 9 bases between. This CDR3 contains 14 residues. CDR1 and CDR2 (germline): MGHDK, SYGVNS. The CDR3 nucleotides read TGTGCCAGCAGTGCTTCGAGGGACCAAGAGACCCAGTACTTC. Amino acid sequence: CASSASRDQETQYF.

This clone is categorized as medium-sized. This rearrangement joins TRBV6-6 to TRBJ1-2, with D unresolved. The germline gives CDR1 MNHNY, CDR2 SVGAGI (reference sequence). V lost 0 bases, J lost 6 bases, and 11 bases lay in between. This CDR3 spans 14 amino acids. CDR3: CASSYSKRVNGYTF. CDR3 sequence (DNA): TGTGCCAGCAGTTACTCGAAGAGGGTAAATGGCTACACCTTC.

This clone was counted only a few times. This chain uses TRBV2 with TRBJ2-1; tentative D call: TRBD2 (6 bases). Germline lookup yields CDR1 SNHLY and CDR2 FYNNEI. Trimming shortened V by 3 bases and J by 0 bases, and 6 bases separated the two germline ends. The CDR3 totals 14 residues. The CDR3 spells CASSDSGSYNEQFF. The CDR3 bases are TGTGCCAGCAGTGATAGCGGCTCCTACAATGAGCAGTTCTTC.

The chain links TRBV4-3 to TRBJ1-2; D not resolved. Between the trimmed V and J ends, which lost 0 bases and 12 bases, there was a span of 8 bases. Germline CDR1 is LGHNA and CDR2 is YSLEER. The CDR3 contains 11 residues. The CDR3 sequence is CASSQDTVHTF. Written as DNA, the CDR3 is TGCGCCAGCAGCCAAGATACCGTACACACCTTC.

The chain carries TRBV5-4 and TRBJ1-6, with D possibly TRBD1 on 5 matching bases. V lost 2 bases, J lost 10 bases, and 13 bases lay in between. CDR1 SGHNT and CDR2 YYREEE come from the germline V gene (reference sequence). The CDR3 extends over 14 amino acids. This chain's CDR3 is CASSFNRRGSPLHF. Here the CDR3 DNA reads TGTGCCAGCAGCTTCAACAGGCGTGGATCACCCCTCCACTTT.

The J gene is TRBJ2-3, the V gene TRBV5-4; D ambiguous. CDR3 length: 15 residues. Trimming removed 0 bases at V and 0 bases at J, with 8 bases between. Germline CDR1 SGHNT, CDR2 YYREEE (reference sequence). DNA for the CDR3: TGTGCCAGCAGCTTGGGACCATTAAGCACAGATACGCAGTATTTT. It yields the protein CASSLGPLSTDTQYF.

This clone occurred once. The V call is TRBV5-1, the J call TRBJ1-4; the D gene is possibly TRBD1 (5 bases). This CDR3 spans 18 amino acids. CDR1 and CDR2 (germline): SGHRS, YFSETQ. Trimming stripped 4 bases from V and 0 bases from J, with 19 bases between. The CDR3 protein is CASSPGAGSQSTNEKLFF. The CDR3 DNA reads as TGCGCCAGCAGCCCTGGGGCAGGGTCCCAGTCAACTAATGAAAAACTGTTTTTT.

This chain joins TRBV2 and TRBJ1-1; D may be TRBD1 (5 bases). This CDR3 contains 14 residues. The V end lost 8 bases, the J end lost 5 bases, and 18 bases lay between the germline ends. The germline gives CDR1 SNHLY, CDR2 FYNNEI. The CDR3 spells CASRSAGKGTEAFF. In DNA, the CDR3 is TGTGCCAGCCGTTCGGCAGGGAAGGGGACTGAAGCTTTCTTT.

This sequence joins TRBV5-4 and TRBJ2-7; TRBD1 matches 7 bases. The CDR3 totals 14 residues. Germline assignment: CDR1 SGHNT and CDR2 YYREEE (reference sequence). Germline trimming cut 0 bases from V and 4 bases from J; bases unmatched to any gene: 4. The CDR3 DNA sequence: TGTGCCAGCAGCTTGGATGGACAGGTATACGAGCAGTACTTC. Amino acid sequence: CASSLDGQVYEQYF.

The chain employs TRBV9 and TRBJ2-7; possibly TRBD1 for D (5 bases). The CDR3 is 16 amino acids. V was trimmed by 3 bases and J by 2 bases, leaving 18 bases between them. Germline-derived CDR1 and CDR2 are SGDLS and YYNGEE. CDR3 nucleotide sequence: TGTGCCAGCAGCGGCTCAACAGGTGGGGCCCCCTACGAGCAGTACTTC. Residues: CASSGSTGGAPYEQYF.

This clone was counted between two and nine times. The J gene is TRBJ1-1, the V gene TRBV2; 7 bases line up with TRBD1. The CDR3 has 12 residues. J lost 4 bases, V lost 6 bases, and 2 bases had no gene match. Per germline, CDR1 SNHLY and CDR2 FYNNEI. Here the CDR3 DNA reads TGTGCCAGCAGCCAGGGGGGCACTGAAGCTTTCTTT. It encodes CASSQGGTEAFF.

The chain is built from TRBV11-2 and TRBJ1-2; possibly TRBD1 for D (6 bases). CDR3 length: 13 amino acids. Germline lookup yields CDR1 SGHAT and CDR2 FQNNGV. Trimming shortened V by 3 bases and J by 9 bases, and 14 bases separated the two germline ends. DNA for the CDR3: TGTGCCAGCAGCTTCAGGGGAATGGGGAGCTACACCTTC. Its translation: CASSFRGMGSYTF. The entire variable domain, with the rest obtained from reference TRBV11-2 and TRBJ1-2, is as follows: EAGVAQSPRYKIIEKRQSVAFWCNPISGHATLYWYQQILGQGPKLLIQFQNNGVVDDSQLPKDRFSAERLKGVDSTLKIQPAKLEDSAVYLCASSFRGMGSYTFGSGTRLTVV.

This clone turned up a few times. The V gene is TRBV23-1, the J gene TRBJ2-3; D unresolved. Being an ORF, TRBV23-1 has a function that is uncertain. The CDR3 length is 12 residues. The V end was cut by 4 bases, the J end by 1 base, with 3 bases between. The CDR3 sequence: CASSLGTDTQYF. The CDR3 DNA is TGCGCCAGCAGTCTAGGCACAGATACGCAGTATTTT.